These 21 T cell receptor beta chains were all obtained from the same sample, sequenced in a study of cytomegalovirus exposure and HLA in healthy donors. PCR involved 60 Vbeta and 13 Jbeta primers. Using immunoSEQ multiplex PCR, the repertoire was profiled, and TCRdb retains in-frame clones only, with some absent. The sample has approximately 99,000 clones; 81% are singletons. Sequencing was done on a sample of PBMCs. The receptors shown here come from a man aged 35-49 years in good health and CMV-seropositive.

CDR3 region: CASSTPEGGRVAFF. DNA of the CDR3: TGTGCCAGCAGCACCCCGGAGGGGGGGCGCGTGGCTTTCTTT. The gene calls are TRBV7-8 and TRBJ1-1; tentatively, D is TRBD1 (6 bases). V lost 5 bases, J lost 11 bases, and 21 bases lay in between. The V gene's germline CDR1 is SGHVS and CDR2 FQNEAQ. CDR3 size: 14 residues.

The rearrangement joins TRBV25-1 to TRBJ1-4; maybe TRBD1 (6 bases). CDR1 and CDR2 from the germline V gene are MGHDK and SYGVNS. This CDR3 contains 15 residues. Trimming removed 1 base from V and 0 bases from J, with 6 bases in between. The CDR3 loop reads CASSESGATNEKLFF. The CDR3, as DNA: TGTGCCAGCAGTGAATCAGGGGCAACTAATGAAAAACTGTTTTTT. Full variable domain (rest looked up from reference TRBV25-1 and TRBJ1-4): EADIYQTPRYLVIGTGKKITLECSQTMGHDKMYWYQQDPGMELHLIHYSYGVNSTEKGDLSSESTVSRIRTEHFPLTLESARPSHTSQYLCASSESGATNEKLFFGSGTQLSVL.

The CDR3 here is CASQAGRSYNEQFF. The DNA for the CDR3 is TGTGCCAGCCAAGCGGGGCGCTCCTACAATGAGCAGTTCTTC. The genes are TRBV6-4 and TRBJ2-1, with 7 bases matching TRBD2. The trim removed 8 bases at V and 0 bases at J, leaving 4 bases unmatched. The germline CDR1 and CDR2 sequences are MRHNA and SNTAGT. The CDR3 loop spans 14 amino acids.

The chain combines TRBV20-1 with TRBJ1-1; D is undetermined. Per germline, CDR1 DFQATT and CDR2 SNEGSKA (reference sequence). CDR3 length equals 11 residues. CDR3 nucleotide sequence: TGCGGGCGACTAGAGAACACTGAAGCTTTCTTT. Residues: CGRLENTEAFF.

DNA for the CDR3: TGTGCCAGCAGTACCCGACAGGGGAGCACTGAAGCTTTCTTT. It specifies CASSTRQGSTEAFF. The chain is built from TRBV27 and TRBJ1-1, with 8 bases lining up with TRBD1. Unmatched junction bases numbered 6, after V lost 5 bases and J lost 4 bases. This CDR3 spans 14 amino acids. Germline loops: CDR1 MNHEY, CDR2 SMNVEV (reference sequence).

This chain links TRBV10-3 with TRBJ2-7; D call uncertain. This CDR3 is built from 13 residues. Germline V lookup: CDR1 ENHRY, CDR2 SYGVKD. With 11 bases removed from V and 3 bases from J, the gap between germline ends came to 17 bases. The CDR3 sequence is CAATNLLHYEQYF. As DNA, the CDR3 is TGTGCCGCCACTAACTTATTACACTACGAGCAGTACTTC.

The CDR3 reads CASSLAGVETQYF. CDR3 DNA: TGCGCCAGCAGCTTGGCAGGGGTCGAGACCCAGTACTTC. V gene TRBV5-1 combines with J gene TRBJ2-5, with D possibly matching TRBD1 (6 bases). Germline CDR1 reads SGHRS; CDR2 reads YFSETQ. Trimming removed 0 bases at V and 5 bases at J, with 8 bases between. The CDR3 runs to 13 residues. Complete variable domain (other parts from reference TRBV5-1 and TRBJ2-5): KAGVTQTPRYLIKTRGQQVTLSCSPISGHRSVSWYQQTPGQGLQFLFEYFSETQRNKGNFPGRFSGRQFSNSRSEMNVSTLELGDSALYLCASSLAGVETQYFGPGTRLLVL.

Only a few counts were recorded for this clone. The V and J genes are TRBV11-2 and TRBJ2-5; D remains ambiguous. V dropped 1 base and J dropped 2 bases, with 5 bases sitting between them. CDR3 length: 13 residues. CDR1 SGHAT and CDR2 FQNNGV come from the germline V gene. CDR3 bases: TGTGCCAGCAGCTTAGGCAGTCAAGAGACCCAGTACTTC. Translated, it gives CASSLGSQETQYF.

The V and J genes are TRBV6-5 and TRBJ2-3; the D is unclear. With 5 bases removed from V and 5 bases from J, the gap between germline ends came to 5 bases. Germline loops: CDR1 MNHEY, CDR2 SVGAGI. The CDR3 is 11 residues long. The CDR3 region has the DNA TGTGCCAGCAGTCAACTAGATACGCAGTATTTT. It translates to CASSQLDTQYF.

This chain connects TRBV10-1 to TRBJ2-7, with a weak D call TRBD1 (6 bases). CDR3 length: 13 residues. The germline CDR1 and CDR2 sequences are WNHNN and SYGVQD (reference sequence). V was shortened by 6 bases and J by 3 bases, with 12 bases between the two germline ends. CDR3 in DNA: TGCGCCAGCAGGTCCGGGACATACTACGAGCAGTACTTC. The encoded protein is CASRSGTYYEQYF.

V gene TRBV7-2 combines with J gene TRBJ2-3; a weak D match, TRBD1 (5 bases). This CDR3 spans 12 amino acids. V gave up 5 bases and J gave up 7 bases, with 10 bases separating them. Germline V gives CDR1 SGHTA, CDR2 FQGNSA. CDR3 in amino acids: CASSPGSYTQYF. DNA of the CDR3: TGTGCCAGCAGCCCAGGGTCATATACGCAGTATTTT.

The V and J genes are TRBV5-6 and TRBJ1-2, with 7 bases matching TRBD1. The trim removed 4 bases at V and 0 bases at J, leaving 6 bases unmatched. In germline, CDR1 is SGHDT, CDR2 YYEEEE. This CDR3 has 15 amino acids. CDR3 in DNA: TGTGCCAGCAGCCTGGGGGACAGAGCTAACTATGGCTACACCTTC. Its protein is CASSLGDRANYGYTF.

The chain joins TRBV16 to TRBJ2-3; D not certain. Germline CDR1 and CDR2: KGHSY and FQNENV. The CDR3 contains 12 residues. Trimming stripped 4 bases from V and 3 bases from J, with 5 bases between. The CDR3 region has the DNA TGTGCCAGCAGCCTCGGTACAGATACGCAGTATTTT. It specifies CASSLGTDTQYF.

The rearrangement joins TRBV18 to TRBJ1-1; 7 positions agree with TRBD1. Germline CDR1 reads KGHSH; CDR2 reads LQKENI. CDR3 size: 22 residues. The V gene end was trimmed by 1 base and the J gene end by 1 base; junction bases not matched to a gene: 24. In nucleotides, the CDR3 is TGTGCCAGCTCACCACTCTTAATAAGAAACAGGGGACCGAAACCTGCGAACACTGAAGCTTTCTTT. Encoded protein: CASSPLLIRNRGPKPANTEAFF.

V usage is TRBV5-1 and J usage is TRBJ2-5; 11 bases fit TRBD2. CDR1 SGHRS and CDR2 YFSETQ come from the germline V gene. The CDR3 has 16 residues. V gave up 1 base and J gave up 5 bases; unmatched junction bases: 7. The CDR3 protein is CASSLPSGGPGETQYF. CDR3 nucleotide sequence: TGCGCCAGCAGCTTGCCTAGCGGGGGGCCAGGGGAGACCCAGTACTTC.

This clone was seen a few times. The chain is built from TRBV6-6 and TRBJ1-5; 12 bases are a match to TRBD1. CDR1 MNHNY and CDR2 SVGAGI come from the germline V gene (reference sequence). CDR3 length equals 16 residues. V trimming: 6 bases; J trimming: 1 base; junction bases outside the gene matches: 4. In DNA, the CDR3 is TGTGCCAGCAGGTTGGGACAGGGGGCGAGCAATCAGCCCCAGCATTTT. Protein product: CASRLGQGASNQPQHF.

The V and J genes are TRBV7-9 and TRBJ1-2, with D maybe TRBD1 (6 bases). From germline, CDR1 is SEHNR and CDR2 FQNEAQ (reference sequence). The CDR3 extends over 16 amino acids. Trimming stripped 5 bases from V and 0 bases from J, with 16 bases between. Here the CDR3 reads CASSGDTRSPNYGYTF. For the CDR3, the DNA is TGTGCCAGCAGCGGGGACACACGATCCCCTAACTATGGCTACACCTTC.

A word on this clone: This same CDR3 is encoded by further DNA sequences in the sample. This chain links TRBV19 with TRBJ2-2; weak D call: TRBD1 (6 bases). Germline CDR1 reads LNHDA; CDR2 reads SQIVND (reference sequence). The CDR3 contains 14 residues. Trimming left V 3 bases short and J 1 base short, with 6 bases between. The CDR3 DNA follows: TGTGCCAGTAGTATCAGGGGGAACACCGGGGAGCTGTTTTTT. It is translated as CASSIRGNTGELFF.

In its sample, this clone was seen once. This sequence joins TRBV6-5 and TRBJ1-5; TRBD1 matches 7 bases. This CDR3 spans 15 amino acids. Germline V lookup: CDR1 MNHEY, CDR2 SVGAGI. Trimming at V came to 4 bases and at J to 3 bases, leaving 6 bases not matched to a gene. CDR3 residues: CASSWSGTVNQPQHF. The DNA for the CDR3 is TGTGCCAGCAGTTGGTCCGGGACAGTCAATCAGCCCCAGCATTTT.

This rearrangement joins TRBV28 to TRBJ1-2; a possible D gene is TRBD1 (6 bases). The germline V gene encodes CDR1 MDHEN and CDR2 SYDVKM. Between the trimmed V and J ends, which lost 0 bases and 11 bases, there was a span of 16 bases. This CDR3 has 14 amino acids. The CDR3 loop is CASSLWGAKGGYTF. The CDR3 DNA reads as TGTGCCAGCAGTTTATGGGGCGCTAAAGGGGGTTACACCTTC.

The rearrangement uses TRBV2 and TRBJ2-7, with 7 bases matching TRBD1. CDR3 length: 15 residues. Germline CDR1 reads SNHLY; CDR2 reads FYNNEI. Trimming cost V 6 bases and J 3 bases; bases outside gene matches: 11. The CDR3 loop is CASRNTGESIYEQYF. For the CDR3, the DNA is TGTGCCAGCAGAAATACAGGGGAAAGTATCTACGAGCAGTACTTC. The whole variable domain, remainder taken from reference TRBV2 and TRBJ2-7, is EPEVTQTPSHQVTQMGQEVILRCVPISNHLYFYWYRQILGQKVEFLVSFYNNEISEKSEIFDDQFSVERPDGSNFTLKIRSTKLEDSAMYFCASRNTGESIYEQYFGPGTRLTVT.